The 15 T cell receptor beta chains in this list originate from one sample, sequenced in a study of cytotoxic CD8 clonotypes in ibrutinib-treated CLL. Method: immunoSEQ multiplex PCR; TCRdb's copy keeps in-frame clones and lacks some. The data contain hundreds of thousands of clones, roughly 70% of them singletons. The specimen comprised PBMCs, sampled after 24 months of ibrutinib treatment. The receptor set was obtained from a human donor with chronic lymphocytic leukemia.

In this sample, this clone turned up once. The chain has TRBV28 and TRBJ2-2, with unresolved D. Germline CDR1 is MDHEN and CDR2 is SYDVKM. V was pared by 5 bases and J by 2 bases, with 9 bases between. CDR3 length: 14 residues. CDR3 nucleotides: TGTGCCAGCAGTCACACCATAAACACCGGGGAGCTGTTTTTT. Protein sequence: CASSHTINTGELFF.

V and J are TRBV27 and TRBJ2-7; 7 bases match TRBD1. Trimming removed 3 bases from V and 2 bases from J; junction bases left unmatched: 4. Germline V gene data show CDR1 as MNHEY and CDR2 as SMNVEV (reference sequence). This CDR3 is 14 amino acids long. The CDR3 nucleotides are TGTGCCAGCAGTTTGAATAGGGGGCCCTACGAGCAGTACTTC. This codes for CASSLNRGPYEQYF.

J is TRBJ2-7 and V is TRBV6-5; 11 positions agree with TRBD2. CDR3 length: 16 residues. Germline CDR1 and CDR2: MNHEY and SVGAGI. J gave up 5 bases and V 4 bases, and 10 bases lay outside the gene matches. The CDR3 here is CASSSDRLAGRHEQYF. CDR3 sequence (DNA): TGTGCCAGCAGTTCCGACCGACTAGCGGGACGCCACGAGCAGTACTTC.

This clone has more than one count but fewer than ten. In DNA, the CDR3 is TGCGCCAGCAGCTCTGGACTAGCGGGGTCCCAAGAGACCCAGTACTTC. Encoded protein: CASSSGLAGSQETQYF. This chain connects TRBV5-1 to TRBJ2-5; 12 bases align to TRBD2. Germline trimming cut 3 bases from V and 1 base from J; bases unmatched to any gene: 4. CDR1 and CDR2 (germline): SGHRS, YFSETQ. The CDR3 sequence is 16 residues long. The entire variable domain, with the rest obtained from reference TRBV5-1 and TRBJ2-5, is as follows: KAGVTQTPRYLIKTRGQQVTLSCSPISGHRSVSWYQQTPGQGLQFLFEYFSETQRNKGNFPGRFSGRQFSNSRSEMNVSTLELGDSALYLCASSSGLAGSQETQYFGPGTRLLVL.

This chain connects TRBV6-1 to TRBJ2-7, with D tentatively TRBD1 (5 bases). There are 15 residues in the CDR3. V lost 6 bases to trimming and J lost 5 bases, with 20 bases between them. Germline CDR1 and CDR2: MNHNS and SASEGT. The CDR3 here is CASSPTWGGPDEQYF. The CDR3 bases are TGTGCCAGCAGCCCTACTTGGGGCGGACCCGACGAGCAGTACTTC.

The chain couples TRBV27 to TRBJ1-1, with D hard to call. Looked up from germline, CDR1 is MNHEY and CDR2 is SMNVEV (reference sequence). CDR3 length: 13 amino acids. Trimming left V 6 bases short and J 1 base short, with 9 bases between. CDR3 DNA sequence: TGTGCCAGCAGCCTACCGGGGAACACTGAAGCTTTCTTT. As protein: CASSLPGNTEAFF.

This rearrangement joins TRBV30 to TRBJ2-7; 7 nucleotides align to TRBD2. Germline V gene data show CDR1 as GTSNPN and CDR2 as SVGIG (reference sequence). J gave up 2 bases and V 2 bases, and 12 bases lay outside the gene matches. This CDR3 comprises 16 residues. The CDR3 here is CAWSFERGGRAYEQYF. The DNA of the CDR3 is TGTGCCTGGAGTTTCGAGCGGGGAGGTAGGGCCTACGAGCAGTACTTC.

V usage is TRBV19 and J usage is TRBJ2-1; no definite D call. Germline V gene data show CDR1 as LNHDA and CDR2 as SQIVND (reference sequence). Trimming shortened V by 5 bases and J by 8 bases, and 7 bases separated the two germline ends. The CDR3 is made up of 11 amino acids. The CDR3 nucleotides are TGTGCCAGTAGTGAAGAGTATGAGCAGTTCTTC. It specifies CASSEEYEQFF.

This chain links TRBV28 with TRBJ1-2; a weak D match, TRBD1 (5 bases). The V gene's germline CDR1 is MDHEN and CDR2 SYDVKM. Trimming removed 5 bases from V and 4 bases from J, with 14 bases in between. This CDR3 has 14 amino acids. CDR3 residues: CASSNQGGAYGYTF. The CDR3 bases are TGTGCCAGCAGTAACCAGGGAGGTGCCTATGGCTACACCTTC.

The table lists this clone with a few counts. V is TRBV18 and J is TRBJ1-1, with D uncertain. V was clipped by 2 bases and J by 0 bases, with 10 bases between them. Looked up from germline, CDR1 is KGHSH and CDR2 is LQKENI. This CDR3 has 15 residues. The CDR3 loop is CASSPGPGLNTEAFF. The CDR3, as DNA: TGTGCCAGCTCACCAGGCCCGGGGTTGAACACTGAAGCTTTCTTT.

This clone was seen just once. This chain's CDR3 is CAWSTGRASSYNEQFF. The CDR3 DNA reads as TGTGCCTGGAGCACGGGGCGGGCTAGCTCCTACAATGAGCAGTTCTTC. The J gene is TRBJ2-1, the V gene TRBV30; D tentatively fits TRBD1 or TRBD2 (5 bases each). V was cut by 3 bases and J by 0 bases, with 15 bases left in between. CDR3 length: 16 residues. Looked up from germline, CDR1 is GTSNPN and CDR2 is SVGIG (reference sequence).

The chain links TRBV5-6 to TRBJ2-7; 7 bases match TRBD2. V shed 4 bases, J shed 7 bases, and the junction held 5 bases outside the gene matches. This CDR3 is built from 12 residues. Germline-derived CDR1 and CDR2 are SGHDT and YYEEEE. The CDR3 is CASSMQAGEQYF. Written as DNA, the CDR3 is TGTGCCAGCAGCATGCAAGCGGGGGAGCAGTACTTC.

This clone was counted a few times. The chain carries TRBV7-2 and TRBJ2-7, with 12 bases that match TRBD2. The length of the CDR3 is 17 residues. Germline CDR1 SGHTA, CDR2 FQGNSA. V shed 0 bases and J 5 bases; nucleotides not matched to a gene: 8. CDR3 coding DNA: TGTGCCAGCAGCTTAGCGGGCCTAGCGGGAGGGCTGGACGAGCAGTACTTC. Translation: CASSLAGLAGGLDEQYF.

V gene TRBV11-2 combines with J gene TRBJ1-4, with a weak D call TRBD1 (5 bases). Germline V gene lookup returns CDR1 SGHAT and CDR2 FQNNGV. Trimming removed 5 bases at V and 0 bases at J, with 7 bases between. The CDR3 consists of 14 residues. Here the CDR3 DNA reads TGTGCCAGCAGCATCAGGGCAACTAATGAAAAACTGTTTTTT. Protein sequence: CASSIRATNEKLFF.

This clone appeared once. The chain links TRBV30 to TRBJ1-1, with 9 bases that match TRBD1. The CDR3 extends over 14 amino acids. V shed 1 base and J 3 bases; nucleotides not matched to a gene: 3. CDR1 GTSNPN and CDR2 SVGIG come from the germline V gene (reference sequence). CDR3 loop: CAWSAGDRDTEAFF. As DNA, the CDR3 is TGTGCCTGGAGTGCAGGGGACAGGGACACTGAAGCTTTCTTT.